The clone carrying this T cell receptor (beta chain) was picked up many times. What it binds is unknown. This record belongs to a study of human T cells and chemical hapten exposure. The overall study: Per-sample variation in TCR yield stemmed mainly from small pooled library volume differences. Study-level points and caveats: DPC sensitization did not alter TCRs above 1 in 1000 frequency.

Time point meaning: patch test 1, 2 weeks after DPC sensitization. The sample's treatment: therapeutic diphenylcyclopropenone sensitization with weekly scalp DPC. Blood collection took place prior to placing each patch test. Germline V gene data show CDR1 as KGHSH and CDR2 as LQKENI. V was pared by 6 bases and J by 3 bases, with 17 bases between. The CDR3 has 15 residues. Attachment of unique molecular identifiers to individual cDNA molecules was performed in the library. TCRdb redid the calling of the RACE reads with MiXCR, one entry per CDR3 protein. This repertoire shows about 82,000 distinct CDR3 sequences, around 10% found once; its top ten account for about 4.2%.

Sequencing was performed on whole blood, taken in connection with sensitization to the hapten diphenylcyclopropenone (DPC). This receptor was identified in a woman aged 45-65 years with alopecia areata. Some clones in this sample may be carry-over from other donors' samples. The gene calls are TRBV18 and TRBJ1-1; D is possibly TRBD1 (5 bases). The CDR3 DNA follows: TGTGCCAGCTCGCAGACCCAGGGCGGTGACACTGAAGCTTTCTTT. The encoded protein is CASSQTQGGDTEAFF.